The 9 T cell receptor beta chains given below trace back to one sample, sequenced in a study of blood T cell repertoires in COVID-19. The protocol was immunoSEQ multiplex PCR, while the TCRdb copy is restricted to in-frame clones and leaves out a portion. The table records about 170,000 clones, around 89% of them present only once. The specimen sequenced was PBMCs or T cells enriched from blood (not recorded which). The origin of the receptors is a woman younger than 35 who had recovered from COVID-19.

The chain is built from TRBV5-4 and TRBJ1-4; D not resolved. V lost 0 bases to trimming and J lost 0 bases, with 9 bases between them. The length of the CDR3 is 16 residues. Germline CDR1 is SGHNT and CDR2 is YYREEE (reference sequence). In DNA form, the CDR3 reads TGTGCCAGCAGCTTGGGGCCGAGGACAACTAATGAAAAACTGTTTTTT. Translation gives CASSLGPRTTNEKLFF.

This rearrangement joins TRBV6-2 or TRBV6-3 to TRBJ2-3; 8 bases line up with TRBD1. Germline assignment: CDR1 MNHEY and CDR2 SVGEGT. The CDR3 runs 15 residues. J was trimmed by 3 bases and V by 3 bases; bases with no gene match: 5. The CDR3 region has the DNA TGTGCCAGCAGTTATTGGACAGGGCAAACAGATACGCAGTATTTT. It yields the protein CASSYWTGQTDTQYF.

The chain has TRBV6-1 and TRBJ1-5, with 12 bases matching TRBD1. J was trimmed by 7 bases and V by 1 base; bases with no gene match: 5. The CDR3 has 16 amino acids. Germline CDR1 MNHNS, CDR2 SASEGT. The CDR3 nucleotides read TGTGCCAGCAGTGAAGAAATCGGGACAGGGGGCCAGCCCCAGCATTTT. This translates into CASSEEIGTGGQPQHF.

V is TRBV6-5 and J is TRBJ2-5, with 9 bases fitting TRBD2. There are 14 residues in the CDR3. From germline, CDR1 is MNHEY and CDR2 SVGAGI. J lost 1 base, V lost 5 bases, and 2 bases had no gene match. CDR3 loop: CASSRLAAQETQYF. The CDR3 coding sequence is TGTGCCAGCAGTCGACTAGCGGCCCAAGAGACCCAGTACTTC.

The chain couples TRBV6-5 to TRBJ1-1; TRBD1 is a possible D gene (6 bases). The CDR3 runs to 12 residues. Per germline, CDR1 MNHEY and CDR2 SVGAGI. V shed 8 bases and J shed 1 base, with 8 bases lying between them. CDR3 sequence (DNA): TGTGCCAGCGGGGGGGCGAACACTGAAGCTTTCTTT. Amino acid sequence: CASGGANTEAFF.

V usage is TRBV14 and J usage is TRBJ2-5, with D tentatively TRBD2 (5 bases). This CDR3 region has 16 residues. Per the germline V gene, CDR1 is SGHDN and CDR2 is FVKESK. V shed 5 bases and J shed 3 bases, with 19 bases lying between them. In nucleotides, the CDR3 is TGTGCCAGCAGCGTTCAAAGCGGATACAGTAAAGAGACCCAGTACTTC. Protein sequence: CASSVQSGYSKETQYF.

The chain combines TRBV28 with TRBJ1-4, with D possibly being TRBD1 (6 bases). The V gene lost 6 bases and the J gene lost 7 bases, with 15 bases spanning the gap. The CDR3 contains 14 residues. Germline loops: CDR1 MDHEN, CDR2 SYDVKM. In nucleotides, the CDR3 is TGTGCCAGCAGGCTGGGGGCACTAAGTGAAAAACTGTTTTTT. Protein: CASRLGALSEKLFF.

This sequence joins TRBV6-5 and TRBJ1-1; D remains ambiguous. V lost 7 bases and J 1 base, leaving 13 bases between the germline ends. This CDR3 is built from 14 residues. The germline gives CDR1 MNHEY, CDR2 SVGAGI. CDR3 bases: TGTGCCAGCACCCAACAGATGGAGAACACTGAAGCTTTCTTT. Its protein is CASTQQMENTEAFF.

The chain combines TRBV11-3 with TRBJ2-7; tentative D call: TRBD2 (6 bases). This CDR3 comprises 13 residues. CDR1 is SGHNT and CDR2 is YENEEA in the germline V gene. Trimming took off 1 base at V and 7 bases at J, with 11 bases between the two ends. The DNA for the CDR3 is TGTGCCAGCAGCTTAGCCGGGGGAGGTGAGCAGTACTTC. It translates to CASSLAGGGEQYF.